These 32 T cell receptor beta chains originate from one sample sequenced in a study of blood T cells in healthy people across ages. The second PCR ran about 6 to 11 cycles with a sample-barcoded 5' primer and J-beta primers. Using its own MiXCR run on the 5' RACE reads, TCRdb lists one record per CDR3 protein. The data hold some 760,000 distinct CDR3 sequences, with 20% to 30% observed a single time. These same records also appear under a second study, on T cells of mothers and their children.

The sample taken for sequencing was blood. These receptors came from a boy aged 5 to 17 in good health.

The chain combines TRBV5-4 with TRBJ2-5; a weak D match, TRBD2 (6 bases). This CDR3 comprises 14 residues. Deletions cut 2 bases from V and 5 bases from J, with 13 bases between. Germline V lookup: CDR1 SGHNT, CDR2 YYREEE (reference sequence). The chain's CDR3 is CASSFSRAGETQYF. The CDR3 nucleotides read TGTGCCAGCAGCTTTTCCAGGGCGGGGGAGACCCAGTACTTC.

A few counts support this clonotype. This chain links TRBV20-1 with TRBJ1-6; no reliable D call. This CDR3 has 15 residues. The V and J ends lost 2 bases and 7 bases respectively, with 15 bases between them. Germline assignment: CDR1 DFQATT and CDR2 SNEGSKA (reference sequence). Here the CDR3 DNA reads TGCAGTGCTAGACCGTTCAAACGAGGGAATTCACCCCTCCACTTT. Translation: CSARPFKRGNSPLHF.

For this clonotype: The junction does not match germline at one end; this may be a read error. The chain combines TRBV4-1 with TRBJ1-2; no definite D call. Looked up from germline, CDR1 is MGHRA and CDR2 is YSYEKL. This CDR3 comprises 13 residues. Here the CDR3 DNA reads TGCGCCAGCAGACAAGTCGGAGGCCCATACTACACCTTC. Its translation is CASRQVGGPYYTF.

In this sample, this clonotype turned up a few times. The V gene is TRBV4-3, the J gene TRBJ1-4, with D possibly TRBD1 on 6 matching bases. The CDR3 loop spans 16 amino acids. The V end was cut by 0 bases, the J end by 5 bases, with 13 bases between. Germline assignment: CDR1 LGHNA and CDR2 YSLEER. The DNA for the CDR3 is TGCGCCAGCAGCCAAGAACCGGACAGACCCAATGAAAAACTGTTTTTT. It is translated as CASSQEPDRPNEKLFF.

V is TRBV7-2 and J is TRBJ1-2; the D is unclear. In germline, CDR1 is SGHTA, CDR2 FQGNSA. This CDR3 has 14 residues. Trimming took 4 bases from V and 4 from J, leaving 13 bases between them. DNA for the CDR3: TGTGCCAGCAGCTATAATACTGGTGGCTATGGCTACACCTTC. Protein product: CASSYNTGGYGYTF. The entire variable domain, with the rest obtained from reference TRBV7-2 and TRBJ1-2, is as follows: GAGVSQSPSNKVTEKGKDVELRCDPISGHTALYWYRQSLGQGLEFLIYFQGNSAPDKSGLPSDRFSAERTGGSVSTLTIQRTQQEDSAVYLCASSYNTGGYGYTFGSGTRLTVV.

V usage is TRBV27 and J usage is TRBJ1-6; 7 nucleotides line up with TRBD1. This CDR3 is 15 amino acids long. Germline CDR1 is MNHEY and CDR2 is SMNVEV (reference sequence). V was clipped by 4 bases and J by 4 bases; unmatched bases: 4. In nucleotides, the CDR3 is TGTGCCAGCAGTTCGAAACAGGGGTATAATTCACCCCTCCACTTT. It specifies CASSSKQGYNSPLHF.

This clonotype has just a few counts. The gene calls are TRBV29-1 and TRBJ2-5; 11 bases map to TRBD2. The CDR3 has 17 residues. The trim removed 4 bases at V and 0 bases at J, leaving 10 bases unmatched. The germline V gene encodes CDR1 SQVTM and CDR2 ANQGSEA. CDR3 sequence reads: CSVVGLAGGLYQETQYF. CDR3 nucleotides: TGCAGCGTTGTAGGGCTAGCGGGGGGCCTGTACCAAGAGACCCAGTACTTC.

This clonotype has a handful of counts. This chain joins TRBV28 and TRBJ2-7; weak D call: TRBD1 (5 bases). The CDR3 runs 14 residues. The germline V gene encodes CDR1 MDHEN and CDR2 SYDVKM. The V end was cut by 3 bases, the J end by 5 bases, with 14 bases between. CDR3 amino acids: CASSLGQGGDEQYF. The CDR3 DNA is TGTGCCAGCAGTTTGGGGCAGGGCGGCGACGAGCAGTACTTC.

The V and J genes are TRBV27 and TRBJ2-5; D is undetermined. The DNA end lines up better with TRBJ2-7; the J call may be wrong. The CDR3 totals 13 residues. CDR1 and CDR2 from the germline V gene are MNHEY and SMNVEV (reference sequence). CDR3 in amino acids: CASTATSRHEQYF. The DNA of the CDR3 is TGTGCCAGCACCGCAACGTCTCGCCACGAGCAGTACTTC.

This clonotype was seen a few times. The rearrangement joins TRBV20-1 to TRBJ2-3; 11 nucleotides match TRBD1. CDR3 length equals 18 residues. The ends lost 2 bases at V and 4 bases at J; junction bases unmatched: 14. Germline V CDR1 and CDR2: DFQATT, SNEGSKA (reference sequence). The CDR3 here is CSARKRFPGQGVPDTQYF. The CDR3 DNA follows: TGCAGTGCTAGAAAAAGATTTCCGGGACAGGGGGTCCCAGATACGCAGTATTTT.

In its sample, this clonotype was seen a few times. The chain links TRBV4-3 to TRBJ1-1; D gene uncertain. This CDR3 has 14 amino acids. Germline values: CDR1 LGHNA, CDR2 YSLEER. Trimming left V 0 bases short and J 6 bases short, with 11 bases between. CDR3 nucleotide sequence: TGCGCCAGCAGCCAAGATTCGGGGAGCGCTGAAGCTTTCTTT. It translates to CASSQDSGSAEAFF.

The chain recombines TRBV6-2 or TRBV6-3 with TRBJ2-1; 14 bases agree with TRBD2. V shed 10 bases and J 10 bases; nucleotides not matched to a gene: 9. Germline CDR1 and CDR2: MNHEY and SVGEGT. CDR3 length equals 14 residues. CDR3 protein: CAITGLAGGREQFF. In DNA form, the CDR3 reads TGTGCCATTACCGGACTAGCGGGAGGTAGAGAGCAGTTCTTC.

This clonotype showed up just a few times. The chain joins TRBV7-2 to TRBJ2-2; tentatively, D is TRBD1 or TRBD2 (5 bases each). V was trimmed by 1 base and J by 7 bases, leaving 13 bases between them. The CDR3 totals 15 residues. Germline V lookup: CDR1 SGHTA, CDR2 FQGNSA. The CDR3 nucleotides are TGTGCCAGCAGCTTAGGGGGGAGTAAGAGCGGGGAGCTGTTTTTT. Protein sequence: CASSLGGSKSGELFF. Filled out from reference TRBV7-2 and TRBJ2-2, the complete variable domain reads GAGVSQSPSNKVTEKGKDVELRCDPISGHTALYWYRQSLGQGLEFLIYFQGNSAPDKSGLPSDRFSAERTGGSVSTLTIQRTQQEDSAVYLCASSLGGSKSGELFFGEGSRLTVL.

The chain recombines TRBV5-1 with TRBJ2-1; 10 positions match TRBD2. Germline lookup yields CDR1 SGHRS and CDR2 YFSETQ. Trimming cost V 4 bases and J 4 bases; bases outside gene matches: 5. The CDR3 extends over 15 amino acids. This CDR3 is CASSIGTSEYNEQFF. DNA for the CDR3: TGCGCCAGCAGCATCGGGACTAGCGAGTACAATGAGCAGTTCTTC.

This clonotype showed up many times. The J gene is TRBJ1-5, the V gene TRBV7-9, with D possibly matching TRBD1 (5 bases). CDR1 is SEHNR and CDR2 is FQNEAQ in the germline V gene (reference sequence). This CDR3 comprises 15 residues. Trimming took off 2 bases at V and 0 bases at J, with 8 bases between the two ends. The DNA of the CDR3 is TGTGCCAGCAGCTTAACAGGAGATAGCAATCAGCCCCAGCATTTT. This sequence encodes CASSLTGDSNQPQHF.

V gene TRBV9 combines with J gene TRBJ2-5; weak D call: TRBD1 (5 bases). The end of the DNA aligns better with TRBJ2-1, so the J call may be wrong. CDR3 length equals 16 residues. Germline assignment: CDR1 SGDLS and CDR2 YYNGEE. CDR3 coding DNA: TGTGCCAGCAGCGTAGTGTGGGGCTCAACACACGATGAGCAGTTCTTC. As protein: CASSVVWGSTHDEQFF.

The V and J genes are TRBV11-3 and TRBJ2-1; no clear D gene. This CDR3 contains 16 residues. V was clipped by 4 bases and J by 7 bases, with 20 bases between them. Germline CDR1 SGHNT, CDR2 YENEEA. The chain's CDR3 is CASSSRVESNANEQFF. The CDR3 nucleotides read TGTGCCAGCAGCTCCCGGGTAGAGTCTAATGCGAATGAGCAGTTCTTC.

V is TRBV29-1 and J is TRBJ2-7; 12 bases map to TRBD2. The CDR3 is 12 amino acids. The germline gives CDR1 SQVTM, CDR2 ANQGSEA. Germline trimming cut 6 bases from V and 9 bases from J; bases unmatched to any gene: 6. CDR3 DNA sequence: TGCAGCGTCCGGCTAGCGGGAGGGATGCAGTACTTC. This codes for CSVRLAGGMQYF.

This clonotype was recorded a few times. The chain combines TRBV20-1 with TRBJ1-1; no reliable D call. The CDR3 spans 16 residues. Trimming cost V 1 base and J 0 bases, with 15 bases left between them. Germline V lookup: CDR1 DFQATT, CDR2 SNEGSKA (reference sequence). The CDR3 region has the DNA TGCAGTGCTAGAGCTGATCTAACAAGAATGAACACTGAAGCTTTCTTT. This gives the protein CSARADLTRMNTEAFF.

This clonotype occurred a few times. J is TRBJ1-2 and V is TRBV4-2; TRBD1 aligns across 10 bases. V shed 0 bases and J 6 bases; nucleotides not matched to a gene: 7. This CDR3 has 16 amino acids. Germline V gene sequence: CDR1 LGHNA, CDR2 YNFKEQ. DNA of the CDR3: TGTGCCAGCAGCCAAGAAGGGACAGGGGCGGTGCATGGCTACACCTTC. Encoded protein: CASSQEGTGAVHGYTF.

Concerning this clonotype itself: At one end, the junction sequence differs from germline, possibly due to a read error. The chain links TRBV7-9 to TRBJ2-6, with 8 bases aligning to TRBD1. The CDR3 sequence is 19 residues long. CDR1 is SEHNR and CDR2 is FQNEAQ in the germline V gene (reference sequence). The CDR3 loop is CASSLPVTGDDSGTNVLTF. The DNA for the CDR3 is TGTGCCAGCAGCTTACCGGTGACAGGGGATGACTCTGGGACCAACGTCCTGACTTTC.

This clonotype was found a few times. The gene calls are TRBV20-1 and TRBJ1-5; D call uncertain. Trimming shortened V by 0 bases and J by 2 bases, and 14 bases separated the two germline ends. The CDR3 has 16 amino acids. Germline CDR1 reads DFQATT; CDR2 reads SNEGSKA (reference sequence). This CDR3 is CSARDAAAVGNQPQHF. In DNA, the CDR3 is TGCAGTGCTAGAGATGCCGCCGCGGTGGGCAATCAGCCCCAGCATTTT.

This clonotype turned up a few times. The CDR3, as DNA: TGCGCCAGCAGCCCCTGGGACAGGGGGCCCGGGGAGCAGTACTTC. Amino acids: CASSPWDRGPGEQYF. The rearrangement uses TRBV5-1 and TRBJ2-7; 12 nucleotides match TRBD1. Germline V gene data show CDR1 as SGHRS and CDR2 as YFSETQ. The V segment lost 4 bases and the J segment 7 bases; nucleotides outside the gene matches: 9. This CDR3 has 15 amino acids.

The J gene is TRBJ2-4, the V gene TRBV4-1; D gene uncertain. Germline-derived CDR1 and CDR2 are MGHRA and YSYEKL. The CDR3 contains 16 residues. V was shortened by 0 bases and J by 9 bases, with 18 bases between the two germline ends. CDR3 sequence reads: CASSQDRFGQRVIQYF. CDR3 nucleotide sequence: TGCGCCAGCAGCCAAGATCGTTTCGGGCAGCGCGTCATTCAGTACTTC.

The J gene is TRBJ2-7, the V gene TRBV10-3, with 8 bases identical to TRBD1. The germline CDR1 and CDR2 sequences are ENHRY and SYGVKD. J gave up 5 bases and V 3 bases, and 6 bases lay outside the gene matches. The CDR3 is 14 residues long. The CDR3 DNA follows: TGTGCCATCAGTGAAACGGACAGGGAGAACGAGCAGTACTTC. Its protein is CAISETDRENEQYF.

There are a few counts of this clonotype. This sequence joins TRBV7-9 and TRBJ2-5; D remains ambiguous. The end of the DNA aligns better with TRBJ2-7, so the J call may be wrong. There are 14 residues in the CDR3. The germline CDR1 and CDR2 sequences are SEHNR and FQNEAQ (reference sequence). DNA of the CDR3: TGTGCCAGCAGCTTAGTCAAGGGCCCCTACGAGCAGTACTTC. Amino acid sequence: CASSLVKGPYEQYF.

The V gene is TRBV20-1, the J gene TRBJ2-5; TRBD1 agrees at 9 bases. V lost 5 bases to trimming and J lost 5 bases; unmatched junction nucleotides: 9. The CDR3 runs 14 residues. Germline CDR1 is DFQATT and CDR2 is SNEGSKA (reference sequence). DNA for the CDR3: TGCAGTGCTGACAACAGGGGGCGAGGGGAGACCCAGTACTTC. Amino acids: CSADNRGRGETQYF.

V gene TRBV7-8 combines with J gene TRBJ1-4; D call uncertain. Deletions cut 1 base from V and 3 bases from J, with 9 bases between. Germline V gives CDR1 SGHVS, CDR2 FQNEAQ. The CDR3 is made up of 15 amino acids. The CDR3, as DNA: TGTGCCAGCAGCTTAGAGTTCAGGCCTAATGAAAAACTGTTTTTT. Residues: CASSLEFRPNEKLFF.

The genes are TRBV4-3 and TRBJ2-7; possibly TRBD2 for D (5 bases). The CDR3 consists of 15 residues. V lost 0 bases and J lost 6, with 15 bases in between. Germline lookup yields CDR1 LGHNA and CDR2 YSLEER. CDR3 in amino acids: CASSQDAGQPGEQYF. As DNA, the CDR3 is TGCGCCAGCAGCCAAGATGCGGGCCAACCGGGCGAGCAGTACTTC.

This sequence joins TRBV7-9 and TRBJ2-3; D gene uncertain. V gave up 5 bases and J gave up 5 bases, with 8 bases separating them. This CDR3 has 12 amino acids. Per germline, CDR1 SEHNR and CDR2 FQNEAQ (reference sequence). Written as DNA, the CDR3 is TGTGCCAGCAGCCCGTCCCTAGATACGCAGTATTTT. This codes for CASSPSLDTQYF.

This clonotype was counted between two and nine times. The chain employs TRBV29-1 and TRBJ2-2, with TRBD1 identical over 7 bases. This CDR3 region has 14 residues. CDR1 is SQVTM and CDR2 is ANQGSEA in the germline V gene. J lost 4 bases, V lost 7 bases, and 9 bases had no gene match. The CDR3 DNA reads TGCAGCGGCGGCAGGGGGTCGGGCACCGGGGAGCTGTTTTTT. It encodes CSGGRGSGTGELFF.

The chain employs TRBV2 and TRBJ2-7, with TRBD1 matching over 8 bases. V was pared by 5 bases and J by 7 bases, with 7 bases of the junction left unmatched. The germline V gene encodes CDR1 SNHLY and CDR2 FYNNEI. The CDR3 length is 13 residues. The chain's CDR3 is CASSITGGGEQYF. In DNA form, the CDR3 reads TGTGCCAGCAGTATAACAGGGGGTGGTGAGCAGTACTTC.